This entry describes one T cell receptor (beta chain). Its antigen target is currently unknown. Qualities for individual bases were not recorded, and no much larger clone is one base off. The roughly 38 donors, aged about 6 to 95 years, were systemically healthy Caucasian individuals from Russia. Approximately 9.3 milliliters of peripheral blood were drawn from each donor into EDTA-treated Vacutainer tubes. Ficoll-Paque density-gradient centrifugation was used to isolate PBMCs, with at least 7 million per sample. Total RNA, at least 6 micrograms per sample, was extracted from PBMCs with Trizol reagent. For every donor, flow cytometry on a PBMC aliquot measured the percentage of naive CD45RAhigh/CD27high T cells. The data were taken from a study of blood T cells in healthy people across ages (dated by TCRdb to the mid-2010s). Turning to the overall study: In model experiments, roughly one uniquely barcoded TCR beta cDNA molecule per two T cells was captured by template switching. To track age-related changes in TCR beta repertoire diversity, the study relied on deep sequencing normalized with unique cDNA molecular identifiers. Four age groups were formed from the donors: young (average about 17 years), middle-aged (approximately 39), aged (over 55) and long-lived (more than 75). To avoid experimental bias, donors of different ages were randomly spread across the sequencing lanes. For two donors (one aged 18 to 30 and one aged 80 or older), the study analyzed two additional independent replicas of 1 million unique cDNA reads from the same blood draw. General study outcomes and caveats: The CMV infection status of donors was not known, potentially confounding age-related changes in expanded clonotypes. Bulk unsorted PBMC profiling prevented conclusive comparison of naive and antigen-experienced compartments. Total diversity estimates from one million sequenced T cells were considered lower bounds and underestimates. There was a strong correlation between observed TCR beta diversity and the percentage of naive T cells measured by flow cytometry. Compared with the aged group, the long-lived group had more naive CD4+ T cells, fewer expanded clones and increased TCR diversity, suggesting age selection. As age increased, observed TCR beta diversity per million T cells dropped in a roughly linear way, and a significant reduction was already evident by age around 41.

The CDR3 measures 15 amino acids from cysteine to phenylalanine. CDR3 DNA only is kept here, 45 bases in frame from base 1. Trimming takes 1 base off V and 4 bases off J; junction bases not matched to a gene: 7. CDR1 and CDR2 (DFQATT, SNEGSKA) derive from the germline V gene (reference sequence). Library creation used 5' RACE. Instrument on record: Illumina HiSeq 2500. The second PCR ran for roughly 6 to 11 cycles and used a J-beta primer mix along with a sample-barcoded 5' primer. A unique molecular identifier was introduced onto each TCR beta cDNA molecule by a template-switch 5' adaptor carrying 12 random nucleotides. Each sample yielded at least 2.5 million CDR3-containing paired-end reads. The Mint cDNA synthesis kit, primed by a TRBC-specific oligonucleotide, was used to synthesize first-strand cDNA from all RNA. Following uracil-DNA glycosylase treatment, a first 18-cycle PCR with universal primers M1SS and BC2_uni_R was performed on all cDNA. Under the source paper's analysis protocol: For normalization, 1 million high-quality reads, each with a distinct molecular identifier, were randomly selected from each sample. Reads sharing molecular identifiers were discarded rather than binned into consensus sequences. MiTCR, run with a Q25 quality threshold and the strictest error-elimination algorithm, handled CDR3 identification, clonotype clustering and error correction. A nonparametric unseen species model using Euler transformation provided a lower-bound estimate of total TCR beta diversity. Starting from the raw public reads, TCRdb applied fastp trimming at Q25, assembled clones with MiXCR and retained in-frame beta chains. Identical CDR3 proteins give one entry, which carries the most common genes and DNA. It is TCRdb's table, rather than the study itself, that gives the V and J calls and clone size. Recorded for this sample are hundreds of thousands of distinct CDR3 sequences; about 48% of them occurred a single time. The top ten clones comprise approximately 41% of the sample.

Sequencing was performed on blood. This sequence was found in a man older than 75 in good health. The chain is assembled from TRBV20-1 and TRBJ2-1, with 7 central nucleotides matching TRBD2. The nucleotide sequence reads as follows: TGCAGTGCTAGAGCCCTAAGCGGGATGTACAATGAGCAGTTCTTC. Its translation is CSARALSGMYNEQFF.